The sequence of this T cell receptor (beta chain) was determined in a study of OX40 agonist ivuxolimab in advanced cancers. Background on the whole study: Ivuxolimab, which targeted the costimulatory receptor OX40 (CD134), was an agonistic, fully human IgG2 monoclonal antibody. Intravenous ivuxolimab was administered to patients every 2 weeks at six dose levels: 0.01, 0.1, 0.3, 1.5, 3 and 10 mg/kg. Of the roughly 51 patients in dose escalation, some 20 had hepatocellular carcinoma, approximately 15 had melanoma, 9 had renal cell carcinoma and 9 had head and neck cancer. In the dose-escalation cohort, around four fifths of patients were male, and the mean age was around 60 years, with a range of 23 to 79. Patients were allowed to have had prior anti-PD-1, anti-PD-L1 or anti-CTLA-4 therapy, and approximately 39% of the dose-escalation patients had been treated with checkpoint inhibitors. Partial responses occurred in three dose-escalation patients, of whom one had hepatocellular carcinoma and two had cutaneous melanoma. The purpose of peripheral TCRbeta sequencing was to test whether ivuxolimab changed TCR sequence diversity and led to clonal T-cell expansion. The paper covers the monotherapy dose-escalation part of the phase I ivuxolimab trial, which included N ≈ 57 patients. General study outcomes and caveats: The antigen specificity of the clonally expanded peripheral T cells was not determined. Low levels of normalized T-cell clonal expansion were also seen in some nonresponding patients. At doses of 0.1 to 3.0 mg/kg, clonal expansion of both CD4+ and CD8+ T cells in blood was seen between baseline and week 6. After ivuxolimab, expanded clones were on average more numerous among CD8+ T cells than among CD4+ T cells. Partial responders in the 0.1-3.0 mg/kg groups had among the lowest normalized peripheral clonal expansion, especially among CD8+ T cells.

Genomic DNA was extracted from sorted cells for sequencing of the TCRbeta CDR3 region. The immunoSEQ Assay was used to sequence the TCRbeta CDR3 regions. TCRdb carries this immuneACCESS record with in-frame sequences only. Its versions omit some clonotypes, under half of them owing to an unresolved V gene in the studies checked, with the rest unexplained. This sample gives roughly 88,000 clones in total; 87% of them show up just once. The ten top clones hold around 4% of the sample. A word on this clone: The antigen this receptor binds is unknown. Base quality data are lacking; no much larger clone is found one base away.

V and J are trimmed by 6 bases and 3 bases, and the gene matches miss 5 bases of the junction. Counted from cysteine to phenylalanine, this CDR3 has 14 amino acids. Only the CDR3 portion is preserved as DNA: 42 bases, with reading frame beginning at the first base. CDR1 is given as MDHEN and CDR2 as SYDVKM, both from the germline V gene. The trial excluded patients who had a history of autoimmune disease or were on systemic immunosuppression. In every dose cohort, peripheral blood was drawn for TCR sequencing at baseline, cycle 4 day 1, and cycle 7 day 1. The samples were drawn from a first-in-human, open-label, multicenter phase I dose-escalation trial of ivuxolimab. The trial enrolled adults with locally advanced or metastatic head and neck squamous cell, hepatocellular, melanoma or renal cell carcinoma. Before TCR sequencing, CD4+ and CD8+ T cells were separately sorted from peripheral blood.

The material sequenced was CD4+ or CD8+ T cells sorted from blood, taken in a trial of the OX40 agonist ivuxolimab. The sequence came from an adult with an advanced solid tumor such as melanoma, head and neck, liver or kidney cancer. The chain is encoded by TRBV28 joined to TRBJ2-3; 8 bases in the middle match TRBD2. The nucleotides are TGTGCCAGCAGGCAAGCGGGAGAGACAGATACGCAGTATTTT. Translation gives CASRQAGETDTQYF. With the portions outside the CDR3 filled from the reference TRBV28 and TRBJ2-3 genes, the complete variable region becomes DVKVTQSSRYLVKRTGEKVFLECVQDMDHENMFWYRQDPGLGLRLIYFSYDVKMKEKGDIPEGYSVSREKKERFSLILESASTNQTSMYLCASRQAGETDTQYFGPGTRLTVL.